The source of this T cell receptor beta chain is a study of T cells in localized non-small cell lung cancer (dated by TCRdb to 2020 to 2021). Looking at the study overall: Comparing tumors with uninvolved tumor-adjacent lungs, the study looked at the T cell repertoires of 200 to 250 patients with early-stage NSCLC. The cohort consisted of 236 treatment-naive NSCLC patients whose localized lung tumors had been resected. A mean age of approximately 66 years was recorded for the NSCLC patients, of whom more than 120 were male and over 100 were female. The research as a whole found: Higher blood T cell density associated with longer overall survival, while higher adjacent-lung clonality associated with shorter survival. Because multi-region tumor sequencing was not performed, intratumor heterogeneity could not be ruled out. A median of around 50 of the top 100 tumor clones turned up in the paired uninvolved adjacent lung, and about 28 of those clones also ranked among the top 100 of that same adjacent lung. Uninvolved tumor-adjacent lung showed the highest T cell clonality, higher than tumor, which suggests more focused antigenic responses in the uninvolved tumor-adjacent lung. Because the study design was exploratory, TCR variables were selected using unadjusted p-values without false-discovery rate correction.

CDR3 length: 15 amino acids, cysteine to phenylalanine. The retained sequence is limited to the CDR3, 45 bases, with the frame set at the first base. A distance of 7 bases separates the germline ends of V and J, which lose 1 base and 1 base respectively. CDR1 and CDR2 are drawn from the germline V gene: MGHRA, YSYEKL. At diagnosis, tumor, uninvolved tumor-adjacent lung and peripheral blood were collected and then preserved as a mix of FFPE and fresh-frozen material. For TCR repertoire profiling, blood samples were analyzed as peripheral blood mononuclear cells. This clone appeared once. Its recognized antigen is unknown. Base quality data are lacking; no much larger clone is found one base away. TCR beta CDR3 regions were sequenced from DNA using the immunoSEQ Assay. As for how the authors treated the data: T cell density was computed as TCR beta template counts normalized to usable DNA estimated by amplifying housekeeping genes. Richness was estimated using the preseqR package, with extrapolation to 400,000 templates for PBMC samples and to 120,000 templates for tissue samples. Clonality was defined as one minus Pielou's evenness. To identify tissue-enriched TCRs, differential abundance testing was run on productive amino-acid clonotypes with a minimum total count of 5 and an alpha of 0.1. The Jaccard Index and the Morisita Overlap Index were used to quantify repertoire overlap between compartments. TCR beta CDR3s were clustered by GLIPH together with public tetramer-defined viral CDR3s, and at least three viral sequences plus V-gene enrichment were required for viral motifs. TCRdb took over this immuneACCESS table, retaining in-frame rearrangements with V and J assigned. Such tables are incomplete; in checked studies, under half of the missing clones stem from an unresolved V gene, and the remainder is unexplained. The V and J calls and the clone size are those of that table, but D and trimming were determined from the DNA. This sample holds more than 35,000 clones; 85% to 95% were observed only once. Roughly 7.4% of the sample comes from the top ten.

This chain is built from TRBV4-1 and TRBJ2-2, with the D gene not confidently named. This TCR was recovered from a female donor older than 55 with stage I lung adenocarcinoma. Here the sequenced sample was peripheral blood, taken before any cancer treatment. The DNA is TGCGCCAGCAGCCAAGGATGGGGGAACACCGGGGAGCTGTTTTTT. Its product reads: CASSQGWGNTGELFF.